A single sample is the source of the 22 T cell receptor beta chains below, sequenced in a study of beta chain features in type 1 diabetes (dated by TCRdb to between 2018 and 2020). Receptors were amplified or captured by the immunoSEQ multiplex PCR assay. The High Capacity cDNA Reverse Transcription Kit was used to reverse transcribe all of the isolated RNA, meaning that expressed TCRB transcripts were what got sequenced. Imported from immuneACCESS, the table was reduced by TCRdb to in-frame sequences with V and J called. These copies leave out some clones; in studies compared against another copy, an unresolved V gene accounts for under half, and the cause of the remainder is not known. This sample holds over 100,000 clones; approximately 37% were observed only once. Of the sample, roughly 0.059% is held by the ten largest clones. Material: stem cell memory CD4+ T cells from blood. In the paper's terms, the cell subset or site label means: stem cell-like memory CD4+ T cells. Receptors were obtained from a woman between 18 and 30 years old in good health.

The chain carries TRBV20-1 and TRBJ2-7; D is uncertain. V lost 3 bases and J lost 6, with 9 bases in between. CDR1 is DFQATT and CDR2 is SNEGSKA in the germline V gene (reference sequence). This CDR3 has 11 residues. CDR3 bases: TGCAGTGCTAGGTATGGGCGCGAGCAGTACTTC. This translates into CSARYGREQYF.

This rearrangement joins TRBV27 to TRBJ2-3; D is possibly TRBD2 (6 bases). Trimming left V 5 bases short and J 8 bases short, with 17 bases between. Per germline, CDR1 MNHEY and CDR2 SMNVEV (reference sequence). The CDR3 totals 14 residues. DNA for the CDR3: TGTGCCAGCAGTCCCTCGGTGGGGGGAGTTACGCAGTATTTT. This codes for CASSPSVGGVTQYF.

The chain uses TRBV30 and TRBJ1-2; D is uncertain. Trimming took 0 bases from V and 6 from J, leaving 5 bases between them. The CDR3 has 11 amino acids. Per germline, CDR1 GTSNPN and CDR2 SVGIG (reference sequence). In DNA form, the CDR3 reads TGTGCCTGGAGTGTGTATGATGGCTACACCTTC. It is translated as CAWSVYDGYTF.

The chain has TRBV12-5 and TRBJ2-2; 11 bases are a match to TRBD2. The CDR3 totals 16 residues. The V segment lost 0 bases and the J segment 6 bases; nucleotides outside the gene matches: 3. The germline gives CDR1 LGHNT, CDR2 FRNRAP. CDR3 region: CASGLVLAGVAGELFF. Here the CDR3 DNA reads TGTGCTAGTGGTTTGGTACTAGCGGGAGTAGCCGGGGAGCTGTTTTTT.

The rearrangement links TRBV9 to TRBJ2-1; 9 nucleotides align to TRBD2. Trimming removed 0 bases from V and 4 bases from J; junction bases left unmatched: 17. The CDR3 consists of 20 residues. CDR1 and CDR2 from the germline V gene are SGDLS and YYNGEE. The CDR3 reads CASSVGKGASGMPLYNEQFF. CDR3 sequence (DNA): TGTGCCAGCAGCGTAGGCAAGGGGGCTAGCGGGATGCCTCTGTACAATGAGCAGTTCTTC.

This clone was seen a handful of times. The gene calls are TRBV7-2 and TRBJ2-3; no clear D gene. Germline assignment: CDR1 SGHTA and CDR2 FQGNSA. This CDR3 spans 14 amino acids. Between the trimmed V and J ends, which lost 5 bases and 5 bases, there was a span of 14 bases. The CDR3 loop is CASSGLGSRDTQYF. The CDR3 bases are TGTGCCAGCAGCGGTCTGGGCTCCAGAGATACGCAGTATTTT.

This chain uses TRBV5-1 with TRBJ2-3, with a possible D match to TRBD2 (6 bases). This CDR3 comprises 18 residues. CDR1 SGHRS and CDR2 YFSETQ come from the germline V gene. Trimming stripped 3 bases from V and 6 bases from J, with 26 bases between. The CDR3 loop is CASSYLNWASEGMDTQYF. CDR3 in DNA: TGCGCCAGCAGCTACCTTAATTGGGCTAGCGAAGGGATGGATACGCAGTATTTT.

The chain employs TRBV25-1 and TRBJ2-1, with a possible D match to TRBD1 (6 bases). The germline V gene has CDR1 MGHDK and CDR2 SYGVNS. The CDR3 runs 15 residues. Between the trimmed V and J ends, which lost 4 bases and 4 bases, there was a span of 14 bases. CDR3 sequence (DNA): TGTGCCAGCAGTGGTTCCGGGACACGGTACAATGAGCAGTTCTTC. Its protein product is CASSGSGTRYNEQFF.

There are a few counts of this clone. V is TRBV28 and J is TRBJ2-1; 10 positions match TRBD2. The germline CDR1 and CDR2 sequences are MDHEN and SYDVKM. This CDR3 region has 15 residues. V shed 7 bases and J 6 bases; nucleotides not matched to a gene: 9. CDR3 in DNA: TGTGCCAGCACCTCTCTAGCGGGAGTACTCAATGAGCAGTTCTTC. Translated: CASTSLAGVLNEQFF.

This chain joins TRBV2 and TRBJ1-2, with D possibly matching TRBD1 (5 bases). CDR3 length equals 15 residues. Per germline, CDR1 SNHLY and CDR2 FYNNEI. V shed 7 bases and J shed 6 bases, with 21 bases lying between them. CDR3 region: CASIPTARGTHGYTF. Here the CDR3 DNA reads TGTGCCAGCATACCGACAGCCAGAGGAACCCATGGCTACACCTTC.

This clone was detected only a few times. The chain uses TRBV14 and TRBJ2-7; D remains unclear. This CDR3 region has 14 residues. Germline lookup yields CDR1 SGHDN and CDR2 FVKESK. The ends were cut back, 1 base at V and 2 bases at J, with 9 bases in the middle. The chain's CDR3 is CASSQVQPPYEQYF. The DNA of the CDR3 is TGTGCCAGCAGCCAAGTACAGCCACCCTACGAGCAGTACTTC.

CDR3 sequence reads: CASRAGQVNTEAFF. DNA of the CDR3: TGCGCCAGCAGAGCCGGACAGGTGAACACTGAAGCTTTCTTT. This chain joins TRBV5-1 and TRBJ1-1; 7 positions match TRBD1. The CDR3 sequence is 14 residues long. CDR1 and CDR2 from the germline V gene are SGHRS and YFSETQ. Losses at the gene ends were 5 bases for V and 0 bases for J; bases not matched to a gene: 4. The entire variable domain, with the rest obtained from reference TRBV5-1 and TRBJ1-1, is as follows: KAGVTQTPRYLIKTRGQQVTLSCSPISGHRSVSWYQQTPGQGLQFLFEYFSETQRNKGNFPGRFSGRQFSNSRSEMNVSTLELGDSALYLCASRAGQVNTEAFFGQGTRLTVV.

This clone has a handful of counts. The chain couples TRBV7-9 to TRBJ2-2; TRBD1 aligns across 7 bases. Looked up from germline, CDR1 is SEHNR and CDR2 is FQNEAQ (reference sequence). This CDR3 is built from 15 residues. J lost 5 bases, V lost 6 bases, and 9 bases had no gene match. This chain's CDR3 is CASSRTGRTTGELFF. CDR3 DNA: TGTGCCAGCAGTCGGACAGGCCGGACGACCGGGGAGCTGTTTTTT.

The chain links TRBV6-6 to TRBJ2-7, with TRBD1 identical over 7 bases. Germline-derived CDR1 and CDR2 are MNHNY and SVGAGI (reference sequence). Trimming at V came to 7 bases and at J to 4 bases, leaving 10 bases not matched to a gene. The CDR3 extends over 14 amino acids. This CDR3 is CASIRQGIAYEQYF. CDR3 coding DNA: TGTGCCAGCATTAGACAGGGAATCGCGTACGAGCAGTACTTC.

This chain uses TRBV28 with TRBJ1-5; 9 bases fit TRBD1. The CDR3 is 14 residues long. J was trimmed by 11 bases and V by 7 bases; bases with no gene match: 12. CDR1 is MDHEN and CDR2 is SYDVKM in the germline V gene. CDR3 in DNA: TGTGCCAGCAAAACACAGGGGGCGAGGTTGGCCCAGCATTTT. Translated, it gives CASKTQGARLAQHF.

The V gene is TRBV7-9, the J gene TRBJ2-4, with 9 bases lining up with TRBD1. Trimming at V came to 4 bases and at J to 6 bases, leaving 10 bases not matched to a gene. Germline V gene data show CDR1 as SEHNR and CDR2 as FQNEAQ (reference sequence). The CDR3 loop spans 16 amino acids. CDR3 residues: CASSSPGTGPGNIQYF. CDR3 coding DNA: TGTGCCAGCAGCTCGCCCGGGACAGGGCCCGGAAACATTCAGTACTTC.

A few counts support this clone. Written as DNA, the CDR3 is TGTGCCAGCAGCTACACGGGGAGGAACATTCAGTACTTC. Encoded protein: CASSYTGRNIQYF. This sequence joins TRBV5-4 and TRBJ2-4, with D possibly matching TRBD2 (6 bases). CDR3 length: 13 residues. Germline values: CDR1 SGHNT, CDR2 YYREEE (reference sequence). With 3 bases removed from V and 7 bases from J, the gap between germline ends came to 11 bases.

A few counts support this clone. This sequence joins TRBV19 and TRBJ2-1; a possible D gene is TRBD2 (6 bases). Trimming stripped 2 bases from V and 6 bases from J, with 17 bases between. The CDR3 loop spans 16 amino acids. Germline CDR1 and CDR2: LNHDA and SQIVND (reference sequence). The CDR3 here is CASSIRYAKRANEQFF. As DNA, the CDR3 is TGTGCCAGTAGTATAAGGTACGCTAAGCGGGCCAATGAGCAGTTCTTC.

The CDR3 sequence: CSVAEEGHLYEQYF. CDR3 nucleotide sequence: TGCAGCGTTGCAGAGGAGGGCCATCTCTACGAGCAGTACTTC. The chain employs TRBV29-1 and TRBJ2-7, with D maybe TRBD2 (6 bases). CDR1 is SQVTM and CDR2 is ANQGSEA in the germline V gene. CDR3 size: 14 residues. The ends were cut back, 4 bases at V and 3 bases at J, with 16 bases in the middle.

V usage is TRBV4-3 and J usage is TRBJ2-1, with D perhaps matching TRBD2 (6 bases). The CDR3 covers 15 residues. Looked up from germline, CDR1 is LGHNA and CDR2 is YSLEER. Trimming removed 4 bases at V and 7 bases at J, with 17 bases between. The CDR3 loop is CASSPRGVSQNEQFF. CDR3 in DNA: TGCGCCAGCAGCCCACGCGGGGTCAGCCAGAATGAGCAGTTCTTC.

This clone has just a few counts. This chain joins TRBV27 and TRBJ2-1; weak D call: TRBD1 (6 bases). This CDR3 is built from 15 residues. Germline values: CDR1 MNHEY, CDR2 SMNVEV (reference sequence). Trimming removed 5 bases from V and 2 bases from J, with 13 bases in between. CDR3: CASSPTGHPYNEQFF. DNA of the CDR3: TGTGCCAGCAGTCCAACAGGGCACCCCTACAATGAGCAGTTCTTC.

This rearrangement joins TRBV6-5 to TRBJ1-2, with TRBD1 identical over 8 bases. The germline gives CDR1 MNHEY, CDR2 SVGAGI. The CDR3 length is 16 residues. The J segment lost 4 bases and the V segment lost 0 bases, leaving 7 bases of the junction unmatched. The CDR3 coding sequence is TGTGCCAGCAGTTACTCGAGCAGGGGGCGCGGCTATGGCTACACCTTC. It encodes CASSYSSRGRGYGYTF.